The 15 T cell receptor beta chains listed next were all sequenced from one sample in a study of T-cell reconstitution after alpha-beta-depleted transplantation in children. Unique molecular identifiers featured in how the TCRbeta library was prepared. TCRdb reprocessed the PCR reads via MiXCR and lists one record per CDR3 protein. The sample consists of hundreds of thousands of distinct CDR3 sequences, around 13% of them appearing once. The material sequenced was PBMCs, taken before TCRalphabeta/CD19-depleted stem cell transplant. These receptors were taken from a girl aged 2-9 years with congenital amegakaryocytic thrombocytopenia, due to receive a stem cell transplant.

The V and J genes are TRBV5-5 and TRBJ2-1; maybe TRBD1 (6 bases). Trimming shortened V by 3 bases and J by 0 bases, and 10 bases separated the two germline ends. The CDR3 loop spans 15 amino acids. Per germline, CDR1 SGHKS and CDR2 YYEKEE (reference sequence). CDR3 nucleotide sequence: TGTGCCAGCAGCTACAGGGTTAACTCCTACAATGAGCAGTTCTTC. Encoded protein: CASSYRVNSYNEQFF. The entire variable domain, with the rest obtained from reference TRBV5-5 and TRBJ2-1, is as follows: DAGVTQSPTHLIKTRGQQVTLRCSPISGHKSVSWYQQVLGQGPQFIFQYYEKEERGRGNFPDRFSARQFPNYSSELNVNALLLGDSALYLCASSYRVNSYNEQFFGPGTRLTVL.

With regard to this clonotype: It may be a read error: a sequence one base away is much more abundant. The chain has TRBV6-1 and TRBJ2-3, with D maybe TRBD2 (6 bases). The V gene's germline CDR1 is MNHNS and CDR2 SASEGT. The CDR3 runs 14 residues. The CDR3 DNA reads TGTGCCAGCAGTCTCGGGCTCCGACTAGATAGGCAGTATTTT. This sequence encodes CASSLGLRLDRQYF.

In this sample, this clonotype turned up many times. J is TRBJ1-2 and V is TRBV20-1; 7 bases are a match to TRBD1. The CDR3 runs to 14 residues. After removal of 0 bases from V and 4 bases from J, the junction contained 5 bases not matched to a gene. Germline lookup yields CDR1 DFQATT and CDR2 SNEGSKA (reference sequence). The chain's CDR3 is CSARDTTGSYGYTF. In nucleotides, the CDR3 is TGCAGTGCTAGAGACACGACAGGGAGCTATGGCTACACCTTC.

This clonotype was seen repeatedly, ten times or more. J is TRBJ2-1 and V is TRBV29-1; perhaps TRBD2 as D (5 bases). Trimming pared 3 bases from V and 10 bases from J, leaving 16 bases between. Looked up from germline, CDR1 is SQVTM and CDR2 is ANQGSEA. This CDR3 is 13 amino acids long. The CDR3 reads CSVDVAPSGEQFF. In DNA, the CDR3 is TGCAGCGTTGATGTAGCGCCTTCAGGCGAGCAGTTCTTC.

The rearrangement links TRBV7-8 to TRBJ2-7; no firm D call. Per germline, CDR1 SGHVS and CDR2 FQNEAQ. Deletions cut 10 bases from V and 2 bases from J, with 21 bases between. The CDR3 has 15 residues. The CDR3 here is CATAVGMQTTYEQYF. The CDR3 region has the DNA TGTGCCACCGCGGTGGGCATGCAGACCACCTACGAGCAGTACTTC. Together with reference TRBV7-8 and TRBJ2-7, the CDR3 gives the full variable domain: GAGVSQSPRYKVAKRGQDVALRCDPISGHVSLFWYQQALGQGPEFLTYFQNEAQLDKSGLPSDRFFAERPEGSVSTLKIQRTQQEDSAVYLCATAVGMQTTYEQYFGPGTRLTVT.

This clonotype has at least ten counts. CDR3 DNA: TGCAGTGCTAGAGCTCAGGCCTCCTACAATGAGCAGTTCTTC. As protein: CSARAQASYNEQFF. This chain uses TRBV20-1 with TRBJ2-1, with D hard to call. The CDR3 length is 14 residues. Trimming cost V 1 base and J 0 bases, with 7 bases left between them. Germline CDR1 reads DFQATT; CDR2 reads SNEGSKA (reference sequence).

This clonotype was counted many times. In nucleotides, the CDR3 is TGCGCCAGCAGCTTGGGGACTCCCTACTCTACGCAGTATTTT. Translating gives CASSLGTPYSTQYF. This chain connects TRBV5-1 to TRBJ2-3; the D gene is possibly TRBD2 (5 bases). Trimming took 0 bases from V and 8 from J, leaving 13 bases between them. The CDR3 has 14 amino acids. Germline V CDR1 and CDR2: SGHRS, YFSETQ.

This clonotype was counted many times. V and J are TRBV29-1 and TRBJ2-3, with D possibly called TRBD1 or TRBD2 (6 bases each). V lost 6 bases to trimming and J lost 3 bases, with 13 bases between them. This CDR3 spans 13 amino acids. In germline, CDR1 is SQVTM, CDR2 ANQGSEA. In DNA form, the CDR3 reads TGCAGCGTCAACAGGGAGGCAACAGATACGCAGTATTTT. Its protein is CSVNREATDTQYF.

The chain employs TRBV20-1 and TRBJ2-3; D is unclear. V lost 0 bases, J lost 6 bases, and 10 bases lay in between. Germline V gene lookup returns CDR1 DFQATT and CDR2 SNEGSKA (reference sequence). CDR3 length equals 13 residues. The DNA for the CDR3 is TGCAGTGCTAGAGATCGGTTTAAGGATACGCAGTATTTT. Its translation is CSARDRFKDTQYF.

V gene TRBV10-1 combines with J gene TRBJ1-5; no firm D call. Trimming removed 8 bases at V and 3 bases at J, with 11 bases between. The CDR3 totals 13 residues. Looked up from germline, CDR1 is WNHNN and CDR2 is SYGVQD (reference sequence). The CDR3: CASSGVDNQPQHF. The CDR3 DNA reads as TGCGCCAGCTCCGGAGTCGACAATCAGCCCCAGCATTTT.

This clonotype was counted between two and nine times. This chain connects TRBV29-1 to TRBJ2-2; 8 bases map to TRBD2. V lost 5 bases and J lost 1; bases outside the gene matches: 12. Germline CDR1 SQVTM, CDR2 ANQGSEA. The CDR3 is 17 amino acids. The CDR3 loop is CSVIFSGAGVNTGELFF. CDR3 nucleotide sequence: TGCAGCGTTATATTTAGTGGAGCGGGAGTGAACACCGGGGAGCTGTTTTTT.

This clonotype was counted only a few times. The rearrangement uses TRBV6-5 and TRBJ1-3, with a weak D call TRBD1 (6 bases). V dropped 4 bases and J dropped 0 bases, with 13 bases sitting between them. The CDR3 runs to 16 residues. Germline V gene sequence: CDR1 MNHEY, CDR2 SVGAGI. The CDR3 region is CASSFSRGPSGNTIYF. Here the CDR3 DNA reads TGTGCCAGCAGTTTTAGCAGGGGCCCCTCTGGAAACACCATATATTTT.

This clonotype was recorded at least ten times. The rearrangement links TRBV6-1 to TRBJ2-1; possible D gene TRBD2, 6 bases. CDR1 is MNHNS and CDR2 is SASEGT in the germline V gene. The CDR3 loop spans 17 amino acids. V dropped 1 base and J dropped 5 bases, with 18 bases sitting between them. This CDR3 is CASSEGRRVIDHNEQFF. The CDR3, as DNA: TGTGCCAGCAGTGAAGGGCGGAGGGTTATCGACCACAATGAGCAGTTCTTC.

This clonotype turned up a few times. This CDR3 is CASSQDLVISGIDEQYF. The CDR3 DNA follows: TGTGCCAGCAGCCAAGATTTGGTGATTAGCGGGATCGACGAGCAGTACTTC. This chain connects TRBV3-1 to TRBJ2-7, with 8 bases identical to TRBD2. J lost 5 bases, V lost 0 bases, and 12 bases had no gene match. The CDR3 loop spans 17 amino acids. Germline CDR1 reads LGHDT; CDR2 reads YNNKEL (reference sequence).

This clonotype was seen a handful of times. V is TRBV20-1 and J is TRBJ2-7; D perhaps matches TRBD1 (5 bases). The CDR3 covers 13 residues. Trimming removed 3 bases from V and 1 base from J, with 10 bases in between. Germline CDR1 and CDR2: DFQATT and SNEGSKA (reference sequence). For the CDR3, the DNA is TGCAGTGCTAGTATGGACACTTCCTACGAGCAGTACTTC. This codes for CSASMDTSYEQYF.